Each of the 17 T cell receptor beta chains below was sequenced from the same sample in a study of blood T cell repertoires in COVID-19. Profiling relied on immunoSEQ multiplex PCR, and the TCRdb table lists in-frame clones only, not all of them. The table lists around 88,000 clones, about three quarters of them singletons, with roughly 8.2% in the top ten. Sequenced: peripheral blood. The receptors come from a man aged 50-59 years who had recovered from COVID-19.

This sequence joins TRBV7-9 and TRBJ2-1; 7 nucleotides match TRBD1. CDR3 length equals 15 residues. In germline, CDR1 is SEHNR, CDR2 FQNEAQ (reference sequence). Trimming at V came to 5 bases and at J to 3 bases, leaving 7 bases not matched to a gene. As DNA, the CDR3 is TGTGCCAGCAGCCCCCAGGGGGTCTTCTACAATGAGCAGTTCTTC. This gives the protein CASSPQGVFYNEQFF.

The rearrangement uses TRBV19 and TRBJ1-2, with 9 bases fitting TRBD1. The J segment lost 1 base and the V segment lost 2 bases, leaving 2 bases of the junction unmatched. The CDR3 loop spans 15 amino acids. Germline V gives CDR1 LNHDA, CDR2 SQIVND (reference sequence). The CDR3 DNA is TGTGCCAGTAGTATAATGGACAGGGGTAACTATGGCTACACCTTC. This encodes CASSIMDRGNYGYTF.

V and J are TRBV9 and TRBJ1-2; TRBD1 matches at 10 bases. This CDR3 comprises 15 residues. The J segment lost 4 bases and the V segment lost 6 bases, leaving 9 bases of the junction unmatched. Germline CDR1 and CDR2: SGDLS and YYNGEE. CDR3 residues: CASTDSTGGGYGYTF. The DNA for the CDR3 is TGTGCCAGCACTGACTCGACAGGGGGCGGCTATGGCTACACCTTC. The variable domain in full, completed from reference TRBV9 and TRBJ1-2, reads DSGVTQTPKHLITATGQRVTLRCSPRSGDLSVYWYQQSLDQGLQFLIQYYNGEERAKGNILERFSAQQFPDLHSELNLSSLELGDSALYFCASTDSTGGGYGYTFGSGTRLTVV.

The chain uses TRBV3-1 (or the pseudogene TRBV3-2) and TRBJ2-3, with 8 bases aligning to TRBD2. This CDR3 is 16 amino acids long. V was pared by 0 bases and J by 4 bases, with 6 bases of the junction left unmatched. Germline CDR1 reads LGHDT; CDR2 reads YNNKEL (reference sequence). CDR3 region: CASSQEVRGRSDTQYF. The DNA for the CDR3 is TGTGCCAGCAGCCAAGAAGTCCGCGGGAGGTCAGATACGCAGTATTTT.

V and J are TRBV20-1 and TRBJ2-5, with D tentatively TRBD2 (5 bases). Per germline, CDR1 DFQATT and CDR2 SNEGSKA (reference sequence). CDR3 size: 10 residues. The V gene lost 8 bases and the J gene lost 4 bases, with 8 bases spanning the gap. CDR3 sequence: CSTEGETQYF. CDR3 sequence (DNA): TGCAGTACCGAGGGAGAGACCCAGTACTTC.

The chain uses TRBV9 and TRBJ2-7; D is ambiguous. V lost 0 bases and J 7 bases, leaving 14 bases between the germline ends. From germline, CDR1 is SGDLS and CDR2 YYNGEE. This CDR3 is built from 14 residues. The CDR3 here is CASSVGGGNLEQYF. CDR3 DNA sequence: TGTGCCAGCAGCGTAGGCGGCGGTAACTTGGAGCAGTACTTC. Filled out from reference TRBV9 and TRBJ2-7, the complete variable domain reads DSGVTQTPKHLITATGQRVTLRCSPRSGDLSVYWYQQSLDQGLQFLIQYYNGEERAKGNILERFSAQQFPDLHSELNLSSLELGDSALYFCASSVGGGNLEQYFGPGTRLTVT.

The V call is TRBV7-9, the J call TRBJ2-2; tentative D call: TRBD1 (6 bases). The V end was cut by 5 bases, the J end by 2 bases, with 15 bases between. Germline V gene sequence: CDR1 SEHNR, CDR2 FQNEAQ (reference sequence). The CDR3 consists of 16 residues. The CDR3 nucleotides read TGTGCCAGCAGCCCTTTGGGGGCCAGAAACACCGGGGAGCTGTTTTTT. As protein: CASSPLGARNTGELFF.

The V and J genes are TRBV5-4 and TRBJ1-4, with TRBD1 identical over 9 bases. Trimming removed 0 bases from V and 8 bases from J; junction bases left unmatched: 8. CDR3 length equals 16 residues. The germline V gene has CDR1 SGHNT and CDR2 YYREEE (reference sequence). The CDR3 bases are TGTGCCAGCAGCTTGGACCCGACAGGGGGGAAAGAAAAACTGTTTTTT. Translation: CASSLDPTGGKEKLFF.

The chain couples TRBV7-6 to TRBJ2-7; 7 bases are a match to TRBD1. V lost 1 base and J lost 2; bases outside the gene matches: 2. Per germline, CDR1 SGHVS and CDR2 FNYEAQ. The length of the CDR3 is 14 residues. The CDR3 protein is CASSLGDSAYEQYF. The CDR3 DNA sequence: TGTGCCAGCAGCTTAGGGGACAGCGCCTACGAGCAGTACTTC.

The chain employs TRBV19 and TRBJ1-2; tentative D call: TRBD1 (5 bases). V gave up 6 bases and J gave up 7 bases, with 15 bases separating them. In germline, CDR1 is LNHDA, CDR2 SQIVND (reference sequence). This CDR3 has 13 residues. The CDR3 region has the DNA TGTGCCAGTAGCAAATTCGCCGGGGGTGGCTACACCTTC. Translating gives CASSKFAGGGYTF.

This clone showed up just a few times. The CDR3 bases are TGTGCCAGTAGGGCGGCCACGGGGCCCCAGCATTTT. Protein: CASRAATGPQHF. The rearrangement joins TRBV19 to TRBJ1-5; D remains ambiguous. Germline V gene lookup returns CDR1 LNHDA and CDR2 SQIVND (reference sequence). V lost 6 bases to trimming and J lost 9 bases, with 12 bases between them. The CDR3 is 12 residues long.

The J gene is TRBJ2-1, the V gene TRBV9, with 7 bases aligning to TRBD2. The germline gives CDR1 SGDLS, CDR2 YYNGEE. Trimming removed 0 bases from V and 7 bases from J; junction bases left unmatched: 10. The CDR3 length is 16 residues. CDR3 nucleotides: TGTGCCAGCAGCGTAGAGGTAATGTCTAGCGGTAATGAGCAGTTCTTC. It is translated as CASSVEVMSSGNEQFF.

V is TRBV19 and J is TRBJ2-3, with a tentative D call TRBD1 (5 bases). CDR1 is LNHDA and CDR2 is SQIVND in the germline V gene (reference sequence). The CDR3 loop spans 15 amino acids. The V and J ends lost 7 bases and 0 bases respectively, with 14 bases between them. CDR3 loop: CASTRGQGSTDTQYF. CDR3 in DNA: TGTGCCAGTACCCGAGGTCAGGGAAGCACAGATACGCAGTATTTT.

With regard to this clone: The same CDR3 is also encoded by other DNA sequences in this sample. V gene TRBV5-1 combines with J gene TRBJ1-5; 8 positions match TRBD1. V trimming: 8 bases; J trimming: 0 bases; junction bases outside the gene matches: 4. Looked up from germline, CDR1 is SGHRS and CDR2 is YFSETQ. The CDR3 is made up of 14 amino acids. CDR3 nucleotides: TGCGCCAGTTCGACAGGGGATAGCAATCAGCCCCAGCATTTT. It codes for CASSTGDSNQPQHF.

The chain combines TRBV19 with TRBJ2-1, with D possibly being TRBD2 (7 bases). Per the germline V gene, CDR1 is LNHDA and CDR2 is SQIVND (reference sequence). V gave up 5 bases and J gave up 1 base, with 15 bases separating them. CDR3 length equals 16 residues. This CDR3 is CASSLGRGLSYNEQFF. CDR3 coding DNA: TGTGCCAGTAGTCTGGGGCGGGGGCTTTCCTACAATGAGCAGTTCTTC.

The chain joins TRBV25-1 to TRBJ2-2; tentative D call: TRBD2 (6 bases). The CDR3 length is 16 residues. V was pared by 4 bases and J by 6 bases, with 18 bases between. Germline lookup yields CDR1 MGHDK and CDR2 SYGVNS. For the CDR3, the DNA is TGTGCCAGCAGTGTTTCAGGGAGGCAGTTCGCCGGGGAGCTGTTTTTT. The encoded protein is CASSVSGRQFAGELFF.

The chain recombines TRBV10-2 with TRBJ1-5, with D perhaps matching TRBD1 (6 bases). Germline V gene lookup returns CDR1 WSHSY and CDR2 SAAADI. V lost 3 bases, J lost 1 base, and 13 bases lay in between. The CDR3 length is 16 residues. The CDR3 DNA follows: TGCGCCAGCAGTGATCACGGACAGACCAGCAATCAGCCCCAGCATTTT. Translating it yields CASSDHGQTSNQPQHF.